This T cell receptor (beta chain) was recorded in a study of shared clonotypes between healthy human individuals (dated by TCRdb to 2018 to 2020). About the study as a whole: The cohort included three men and a couple of women between 18 and 49 years of age. Between about 0.8 and 9.5 billion PBMCs per donor were obtained by leukapheresis. Per donor, three plates each were used for CD4 naive and CD4 memory, two for CD8 naive, and one for CD8 memory. To estimate repertoire size and how much clonotypes are shared between individuals, the study performed deep sequencing of blood TCR repertoires from a handful of healthy adults. To increase sequencing depth and limit assay-specific biases, different laboratories used diverse techniques to prepare libraries and sequence TCR repertoires. Beyond this particular receptor, the publication reports: The genetic and exposure-history diversity represented was limited by the small number of donors. Sampling was restricted to blood, and TCR repertoires in tissue are likely to differ from TCR repertoires in blood. Pairwise subsampling indicated that sequencing depth was expected to affect the degree of clonotype sharing among donors. Incomplete sequencing was indicated by rarefaction of sorted-subset datasets, despite the large sequencing depth. Naive subsets generally had larger estimated clonotype richness than memory subsets. Across four donors, approximately 5% of naive CD4, roughly 3.3% of naive CD8, about 2.3% of memory CD4, and 0.4% to 0.45% of memory CD8 clonotypes were shared. Compared with non-shared clonotypes, clonotypes shared by all four sorted-subset donors had higher generation probabilities.

TCR CDR3 regions were amplified from genomic DNA by multiplex PCR using the deep immunoSEQ assay. For each cell subset, the extracted genomic DNA was distributed evenly across all wells of several immunoSEQ 96-well plates, and each plate served as one replicate. For sorted subsets, around 0.2 ug genomic DNA, equal to about 30,000 T cell genomes, was loaded into each replicate PCR. The purified libraries were quantified using a Qubit 3.0 fluorometer, sized with a Bioanalyzer 2100, and then quantified again using the KAPA Library Quantification kit. Every immunoSEQ 96-well plate was sequenced on a separate single-read 150-cycle Illumina NextSeq 550 flow cell. In the source study's methods: Because the immunoSEQ output held only junctional sequences and lacked quality scores, the filtering could not match the filtering applied to full-length reads. Sequences were annotated with PyIR, a Python wrapper for IgBLAST v1.9, using IMGT germline references to assign V/J genes and CDR3. Any read was removed if the V/J assignment was weak (E-value above 1e-6), the CDR3 was missing, or the read contained stop codons, out-of-frame junctions, or ambiguous translated residues. V3J clonotypes were defined by identical inferred V gene, J gene, and CDR3 amino acid sequence. Percentage overlap between repertoires was calculated by dividing the number of shared unique clonotypes by the size of the smaller repertoire. Three approaches were used to assess repertoire richness: RTK rarefaction, the Chao1 estimator, and Recon v2.1 estimates of unobserved clonotypes. OLGA was used to compute generation probabilities for all TCRbeta clonotypes that the gDNA method yielded from a handful of donors. Here the immuneACCESS table is served through TCRdb, limited to in-frame sequences with V and J called. Missing clones are a known gap in these copies; in checked studies unresolved V genes cover under half, and the rest lacks a known reason. V, J and clone size are taken as reported in that table, and D and trimming were inferred from the DNA itself. The sample profile shows 2 million to 2.5 million clones; approximately 93% of them were found once. The ten largest clonotypes hold 0.3% to 0.4% of the sample.

Donors were healthy HIV-negative adults with no recently reported acute infections or vaccinations. Every donor was a Caucasian adult living in Nashville, Tennessee, USA. CD4+ T cells were enriched by magnetic negative selection, after which naive cells were positively selected on CD45RA and the negative fraction was taken as the memory subset. Blood was obtained by leukapheresis, after which PBMCs were separated by Ficoll-Histopaque density gradient centrifugation and cryopreserved in liquid nitrogen vapor phase. Purity and quantity of every magnetically sorted T cell population were checked by analytical flow cytometry. From each sorted fraction, genomic DNA was isolated and quantified by UV absorbance on a Nanodrop 2000c. CDR1 is given as GTSNPN and CDR2 as SVGIG, both from the germline V gene (reference sequence). After removal of 1 base from V and 4 bases from J, the junction retains 2 bases not matched to a gene. From cysteine to phenylalanine, the CDR3 is 13 amino acids long. The kept DNA is CDR3 alone, 39 bases in frame from the first base.

With respect to this clone: Its binding antigen is unknown. Base quality data are lacking; no much larger clone is found one base away.

The receptor's source is a man aged 18 to 29 in good health. Some clones in this sample may be carry-over from other donors' samples. This receptor chain uses TRBV30 and TRBJ2-5; the junction holds 8 bases that match TRBD2. The sequencing sample was made of naive CD4+ T cells from PBMCs. In the paper's terms, the cell subset or site label means: CD45RA+ positively selected. Read as DNA, the sequence is TGTGCCTGGAGTGATGGACTAGCAGAGACCCAGTACTTC. Its amino acids are CAWSDGLAETQYF.